This passage covers 17 T cell receptor beta chains from one sample sequenced in a study of shared clonotypes between healthy human individuals (dated by TCRdb to the early 2020s). Library preparation employed the immunoSEQ multiplex PCR assay. TCRdb's version of the immuneACCESS table is confined to in-frame rearrangements and falls short of the full clone set. An unresolved V gene accounts for under half of the shortfall where checked; the remainder is of unknown origin. The table for this sample lists about 2.4 million clones; under 95% of them were counted only once. In total, the top ten clones hold 0.36% of the sample. Specimen: naive CD4+ T cells from PBMCs. In the paper's terms, the cell subset or site label means: CD45RA+ positively selected. The receptors stem from a young man in good health. Some clones in this sample may be carry-over from other donors' samples.

The rearrangement links TRBV18 to TRBJ2-1; D call uncertain. V was shortened by 0 bases and J by 9 bases, with 12 bases between the two germline ends. The germline V gene encodes CDR1 KGHSH and CDR2 LQKENI. This CDR3 contains 14 residues. CDR3 loop: CASSPPPGRVEQFF. CDR3 bases: TGTGCCAGCTCACCACCGCCAGGAAGGGTTGAGCAGTTCTTC.

The chain couples TRBV28 to TRBJ2-3; D might be TRBD2 (5 bases). Trimming removed 2 bases at V and 4 bases at J, with 7 bases between. The CDR3 extends over 13 amino acids. Per the germline V gene, CDR1 is MDHEN and CDR2 is SYDVKM. This CDR3 reads CASSLEGPDTQYF. The CDR3 nucleotides are TGTGCCAGCAGTTTAGAGGGCCCAGATACGCAGTATTTT.

The genes are TRBV6-5 and TRBJ2-5, with TRBD1 as a possible D gene (5 bases). Per germline, CDR1 MNHEY and CDR2 SVGAGI. The CDR3 extends over 14 amino acids. The germline V and J ends were trimmed by 2 bases and 2 bases, with 9 bases remaining between them. The CDR3 sequence: CASSYRAGQETQYF. In DNA, the CDR3 is TGTGCCAGCAGTTACAGGGCAGGGCAAGAGACCCAGTACTTC.

This clone showed up just a few times. V gene TRBV14 combines with J gene TRBJ1-1; no clear D. Germline values: CDR1 SGHDN, CDR2 FVKESK. Deletions cut 0 bases from V and 4 bases from J, with 6 bases between. The CDR3 is 13 amino acids. The CDR3 DNA reads as TGTGCCAGCAGCCAAGATTGGGGCACTGAAGCTTTCTTT. Its translation: CASSQDWGTEAFF.

This clone was detected only once. The V gene is TRBV28, the J gene TRBJ1-5, with D hard to call. The germline V gene encodes CDR1 MDHEN and CDR2 SYDVKM. Between the trimmed V and J ends, which lost 5 bases and 0 bases, there was a span of 8 bases. CDR3 length: 14 amino acids. The CDR3 region has the DNA TGTGCCAGCAGTCCAACACTTAGCAATCAGCCCCAGCATTTT. This sequence encodes CASSPTLSNQPQHF.

The chain combines TRBV30 with TRBJ2-5, with D perhaps given as TRBD1 or TRBD2 (5 bases each). The CDR3 has 13 amino acids. CDR1 and CDR2 (germline): GTSNPN, SVGIG (reference sequence). V lost 5 bases and J lost 5, with 15 bases in between. CDR3 coding DNA: TGTGCCTGGGACTACGGCCGGGGCGAGACCCAGTACTTC. Translated: CAWDYGRGETQYF.

The chain has TRBV19 and TRBJ2-1; 9 bases are shared with TRBD1. The CDR3 extends over 17 amino acids. CDR1 and CDR2 (germline): LNHDA, SQIVND (reference sequence). Germline trimming cut 7 bases from V and 3 bases from J; bases unmatched to any gene: 13. CDR3 DNA sequence: TGTGCCAGTAAGAGGGACAGGGAAGGCTCCCGCTACAATGAGCAGTTCTTC. Residues: CASKRDREGSRYNEQFF.

The chain employs TRBV28 and TRBJ2-3; 9 bases match TRBD2. From germline, CDR1 is MDHEN and CDR2 SYDVKM. J gave up 2 bases and V 4 bases, and 7 bases lay outside the gene matches. The CDR3 loop spans 16 amino acids. The CDR3 bases are TGTGCCAGCAGTTCCCCTCCTAGCGGGAACACAGATACGCAGTATTTT. Its protein product is CASSSPPSGNTDTQYF.

This clone was seen just once. This chain connects TRBV7-8 to TRBJ2-3; tentative D call: TRBD1 (6 bases). This CDR3 comprises 16 residues. Germline-derived CDR1 and CDR2 are SGHVS and FQNEAQ. Trimming cost V 0 bases and J 1 base, with 11 bases left between them. The DNA for the CDR3 is TGTGCCAGCAGCTTAGCTACAGGGCTAGGCACAGATACGCAGTATTTT. Translation gives CASSLATGLGTDTQYF.

The chain employs TRBV4-1 and TRBJ2-7; 10 nucleotides match TRBD1. Trimming took 2 bases from V and 0 from J; bases not matched to a gene: 10. This CDR3 has 18 amino acids. Germline V gives CDR1 MGHRA, CDR2 YSYEKL. CDR3 region: CASSQRETGTGDSYEQYF. CDR3 coding DNA: TGCGCCAGCAGCCAAAGGGAGACCGGGACAGGGGACTCCTACGAGCAGTACTTC.

The chain recombines TRBV7-9 with TRBJ1-1; the match to TRBD1 covers 8 bases. In germline, CDR1 is SEHNR, CDR2 FQNEAQ (reference sequence). V lost 3 bases, J lost 6 bases, and 9 bases stayed unmatched. The CDR3 is made up of 15 amino acids. CDR3 region: CASSFAGQGASEAFF. The DNA of the CDR3 is TGTGCCAGCAGCTTCGCGGGGCAGGGGGCCTCTGAAGCTTTCTTT.

This chain joins TRBV28 and TRBJ1-2; maybe TRBD1 (5 bases). In germline, CDR1 is MDHEN, CDR2 SYDVKM. Trimming took off 3 bases at V and 8 bases at J, with 22 bases between the two ends. This CDR3 region has 16 residues. The CDR3 nucleotides read TGTGCCAGCAGTTTTTCTACCTGGCAGGGAGTCGGCGGCTACACCTTC. Translating it yields CASSFSTWQGVGGYTF.

The count of this clone is one. The chain employs TRBV11-2 and TRBJ2-1, with D tentatively TRBD1 or TRBD2 (5 bases each). Deletions cut 5 bases from V and 3 bases from J, with 17 bases between. The CDR3 covers 16 residues. Germline V gene sequence: CDR1 SGHAT, CDR2 FQNNGV. For the CDR3, the DNA is TGTGCCAGCAGCCCAATCCGGGGACCGGACTACAATGAGCAGTTCTTC. Translation: CASSPIRGPDYNEQFF.

The chain joins TRBV2 to TRBJ2-2; possibly TRBD2 for D (5 bases). Between the trimmed V and J ends, which lost 4 bases and 7 bases, there was a span of 7 bases. The CDR3 covers 12 residues. Germline CDR1 reads SNHLY; CDR2 reads FYNNEI. The CDR3 loop reads CASSVGSGELFF. The CDR3, as DNA: TGTGCCAGCAGTGTGGGGAGCGGGGAGCTGTTTTTT. The full variable domain, its missing parts supplied by reference TRBV2 and TRBJ2-2, is EPEVTQTPSHQVTQMGQEVILRCVPISNHLYFYWYRQILGQKVEFLVSFYNNEISEKSEIFDDQFSVERPDGSNFTLKIRSTKLEDSAMYFCASSVGSGELFFGEGSRLTVL.

For this clone: Other DNA sequences in this sample translate to the same CDR3. The rearrangement joins TRBV7-9 to TRBJ2-1, with TRBD2 matching 12 bases. This CDR3 spans 17 amino acids. Germline-derived CDR1 and CDR2 are SEHNR and FQNEAQ (reference sequence). The J segment lost 1 base and the V segment lost 3 bases, leaving 4 bases of the junction unmatched. Here the CDR3 reads CASSFSTSGSSYNEQFF. CDR3 sequence (DNA): TGTGCCAGCAGCTTCTCGACTAGCGGGAGTTCCTACAATGAGCAGTTCTTC.

The chain combines TRBV27 with TRBJ2-6, with 7 bases lining up with TRBD2. This CDR3 is 20 amino acids long. Germline V gene sequence: CDR1 MNHEY, CDR2 SMNVEV (reference sequence). V shed 4 bases, J shed 0 bases, and the junction held 15 bases outside the gene matches. This chain's CDR3 is CASSSRGGSKRPSGANVLTF. The CDR3 DNA follows: TGTGCCAGCAGTTCCCGGGGAGGGTCGAAGCGGCCCTCTGGGGCCAACGTCCTGACTTTC. Based on the CDR3 plus reference TRBV27 and TRBJ2-6, the full variable domain is EAQVTQNPRYLITVTGKKLTVTCSQNMNHEYMSWYRQDPGLGLRQIYYSMNVEVTDKGDVPEGYKVSRKEKRNFPLILESPSPNQTSLYFCASSSRGGSKRPSGANVLTFGAGSRLTVL.

V usage is TRBV29-1 and J usage is TRBJ2-2, with D perhaps matching TRBD1 (5 bases). V gave up 3 bases and J gave up 2 bases, with 10 bases separating them. The CDR3 has 14 residues. From germline, CDR1 is SQVTM and CDR2 ANQGSEA. CDR3 region: CSVDPTGNTGELFF. CDR3 in DNA: TGCAGCGTTGACCCTACAGGAAACACCGGGGAGCTGTTTTTT.